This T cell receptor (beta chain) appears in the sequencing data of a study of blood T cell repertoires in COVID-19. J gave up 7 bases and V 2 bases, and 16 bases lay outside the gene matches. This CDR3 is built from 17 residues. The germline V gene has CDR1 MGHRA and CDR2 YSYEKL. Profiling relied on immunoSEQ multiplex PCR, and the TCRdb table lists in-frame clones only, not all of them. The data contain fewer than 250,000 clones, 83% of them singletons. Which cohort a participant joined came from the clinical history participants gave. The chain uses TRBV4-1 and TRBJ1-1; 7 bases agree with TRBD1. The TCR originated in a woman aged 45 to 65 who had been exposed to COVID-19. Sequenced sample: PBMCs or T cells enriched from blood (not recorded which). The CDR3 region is CASSQRGPSGIPHEAFF. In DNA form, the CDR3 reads TGCGCCAGCAGCCAAAGGGGGCCCTCAGGGATACCGCATGAAGCTTTCTTT.